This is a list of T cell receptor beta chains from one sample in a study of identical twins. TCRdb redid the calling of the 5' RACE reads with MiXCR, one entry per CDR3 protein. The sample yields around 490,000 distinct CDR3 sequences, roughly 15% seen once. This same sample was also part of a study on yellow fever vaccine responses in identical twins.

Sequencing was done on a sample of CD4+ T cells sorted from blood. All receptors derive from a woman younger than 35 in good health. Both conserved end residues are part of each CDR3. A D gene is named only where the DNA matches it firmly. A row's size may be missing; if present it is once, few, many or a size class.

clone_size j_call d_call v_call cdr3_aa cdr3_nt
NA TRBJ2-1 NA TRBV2 CASRGGGLSSYHGSYNEQFF TGTGCCAGCAGGGGTGGGGGGTTGTCTAGCTACCACGGGTCCTACAATGAGCAGTTCTTC
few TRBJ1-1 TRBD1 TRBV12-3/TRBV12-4 CASSPYRGRVTEAFF TGTGCCAGCAGTCCTTACAGGGGGCGCGTGACTGAAGCTTTCTTT
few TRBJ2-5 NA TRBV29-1 CSVGGREETQYF TGCAGCGTTGGTGGAAGAGAAGAGACCCAGTACTTC
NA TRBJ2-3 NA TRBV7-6 CASSLGGTADTQYF TGTGCCAGCAGCTTAGGTGGGACTGCAGATACGCAGTATTTT
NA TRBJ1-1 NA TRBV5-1 CASSAKNTEAFF TGCGCCAGCAGCGCGAAGAACACTGAAGCTTTCTTT
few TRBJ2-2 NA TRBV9 CASSWRPGKPNTGELFF TGTGCCAGCAGCTGGAGGCCGGGGAAGCCGAACACCGGGGAGCTGTTTTTT
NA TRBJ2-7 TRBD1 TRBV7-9 CAIRLGQGSYSEQYF TGTGCCATTAGACTGGGACAGGGGTCTTATAGCGAGCAGTACTTC
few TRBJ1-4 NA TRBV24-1 CATQRGGTGDNEKLFF TGTGCCACCCAGCGTGGAGGGACCGGGGATAATGAAAAACTGTTTTTT
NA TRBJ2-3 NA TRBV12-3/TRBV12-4 CASGRTGFTDTQYF TGTGCCAGCGGGAGAACGGGATTCACAGATACGCAGTATTTT
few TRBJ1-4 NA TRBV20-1 CSARDYGEKLFF TGCAGTGCTAGAGATTATGGTGAAAAACTGTTTTTT
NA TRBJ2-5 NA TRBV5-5 CASSLVPAEYQETQYF TGTGCCAGCAGCTTGGTCCCAGCGGAGTACCAAGAGACCCAGTACTTC
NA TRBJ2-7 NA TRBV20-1 CSARDLRTYEQYF TGCAGTGCTAGAGATCTGAGAACCTACGAGCAGTACTTC
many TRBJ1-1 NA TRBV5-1 CASSSTGAEAFF TGCGCCAGCAGCTCGACGGGGGCTGAAGCTTTCTTT
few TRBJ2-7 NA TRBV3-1 CASSRAGASYEQYF TGTGCCAGCAGCCGTGCGGGGGCCTCCTACGAGCAGTACTTC
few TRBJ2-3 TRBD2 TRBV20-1 CSASMAGGTDTQYF TGCAGTGCTAGCATGGCGGGAGGCACAGATACGCAGTATTTT
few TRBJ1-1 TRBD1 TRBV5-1 CASSGGTGDLYTEAFF TGCGCCAGCAGCGGAGGGACAGGGGATCTTTACACTGAAGCTTTCTTT
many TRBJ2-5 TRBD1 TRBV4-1 CASSLGTDLQETQYF TGCGCCAGCAGCCTCGGGACAGACCTACAAGAGACCCAGTACTTC
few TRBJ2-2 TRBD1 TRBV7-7 CASSSWTGEGGELFF TGTGCCAGCAGCTCCTGGACAGGGGAGGGCGGGGAGCTGTTTTTT
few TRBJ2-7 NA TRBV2 CASSAGGFSYEQYF TGTGCCAGCAGTGCGGGCGGCTTTTCCTACGAGCAGTACTTC
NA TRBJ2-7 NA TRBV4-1 CASSQDRLSTSYEQYF TGCGCCAGCAGCCAAGATCGCCTATCAACCTCCTACGAGCAGTACTTC
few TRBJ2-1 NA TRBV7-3 CASSSPPGENEQFF TGTGCCAGCAGCTCCCCCCCAGGGGAGAATGAGCAGTTCTTC
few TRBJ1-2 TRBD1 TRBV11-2 CASSRTGGGGYTF TGTGCCAGCAGCCGGACAGGGGGCGGTGGCTACACCTTC
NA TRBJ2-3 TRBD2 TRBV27 CASSLRRETDTQYF TGTGCCAGCAGTTTAAGGCGGGAGACAGATACGCAGTATTTT
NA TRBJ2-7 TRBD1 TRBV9 CASSVEGQGYREQYF TGTGCCAGCAGCGTAGAGGGACAGGGATATCGGGAGCAGTACTTC
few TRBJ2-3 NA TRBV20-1 CSARYQGPDTQYF TGCAGTGCTAGATACCAGGGACCAGATACGCAGTATTTT
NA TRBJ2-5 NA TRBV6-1 CASTLHRRGETQYF TGTGCCAGCACATTGCACCGGAGGGGAGAGACCCAGTACTTC
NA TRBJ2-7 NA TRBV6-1 CASRGGWGSPSGEQYF TGTGCCAGCAGGGGGGGTTGGGGGTCGCCCTCGGGGGAGCAGTACTTC
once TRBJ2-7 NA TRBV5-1 CASSPPSVSYEQYF TGCGCCAGCAGCCCTCCTAGTGTCTCCTACGAGCAGTACTTC
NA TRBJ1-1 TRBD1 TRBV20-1 CSATDRGTEAFF TGCAGTGCAACCGACAGGGGCACTGAAGCTTTCTTT
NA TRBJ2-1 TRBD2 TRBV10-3 CATLAGVVGYNEQFF TGTGCCACCCTAGCGGGAGTTGTAGGATACAATGAGCAGTTCTTC
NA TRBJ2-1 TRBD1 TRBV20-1 CSAARDRGNEQFF TGCAGTGCTGCGCGGGACAGGGGAAATGAGCAGTTCTTC
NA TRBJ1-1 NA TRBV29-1 CSVVVAPGGGTEAFF TGCAGCGTTGTCGTGGCCCCCGGGGGAGGGACTGAAGCTTTCTTT
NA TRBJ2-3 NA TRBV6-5 CASSYAQPEDTQYF TGTGCCAGCAGTTACGCCCAACCTGAAGATACGCAGTATTTT
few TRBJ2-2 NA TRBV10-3 CAISGRSGGTGELFF TGTGCCATCAGTGGGCGGTCGGGCGGCACCGGGGAGCTGTTTTTT
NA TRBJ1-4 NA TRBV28 CASSRKDLGGEKLFF TGTGCCAGCAGCCGCAAGGATCTGGGGGGTGAAAAACTGTTTTTT
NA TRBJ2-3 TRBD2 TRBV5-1 CASSSSGRRADTQYF TGCGCCAGCAGCTCTAGCGGGAGACGCGCAGATACGCAGTATTTT
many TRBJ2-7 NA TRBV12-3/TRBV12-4 CASSLGRTRGTYEQYF TGTGCCAGCAGTTTAGGAAGGACAAGGGGTACCTACGAGCAGTACTTC
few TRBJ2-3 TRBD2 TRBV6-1 CASSAGARTDTQYF TGTGCCAGCTCGGCGGGAGCGCGCACAGATACGCAGTATTTT
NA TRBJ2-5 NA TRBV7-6 CASSYAPGHIQETQYF TGTGCCAGCAGTTATGCCCCGGGACATATCCAAGAGACCCAGTACTTC
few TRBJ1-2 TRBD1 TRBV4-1 CASSHRQGANYGYTF TGCGCCAGCAGCCACAGACAGGGGGCTAACTATGGCTACACCTTC
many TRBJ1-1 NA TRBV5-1 CASSFHPTNTEAFF TGCGCCAGCAGCTTTCATCCGACAAACACTGAAGCTTTCTTT
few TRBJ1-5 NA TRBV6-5 CASSYSSPGASNQPQHF TGTGCCAGCAGTTACTCGAGTCCAGGGGCCTCCAATCAGCCCCAGCATTTT
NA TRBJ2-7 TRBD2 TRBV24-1 CATTPTSDYEQYF TGTGCCACCACCCCAACTAGCGACTACGAGCAGTACTTC
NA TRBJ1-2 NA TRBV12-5 CASGLAIKTNYGYTF TGTGCTAGTGGTTTGGCGATCAAAACTAACTATGGCTACACCTTC
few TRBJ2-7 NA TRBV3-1 CASSTASVINYEQYF TGTGCCAGCAGCACAGCTAGCGTAATTAACTACGAGCAGTACTTC
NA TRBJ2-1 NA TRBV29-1 CSVWSGLSYNEQFF TGCAGCGTTTGGTCCGGCCTCTCCTACAATGAGCAGTTCTTC
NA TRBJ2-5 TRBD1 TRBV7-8 CASSLVGGTGAVETQYF TGTGCCAGCAGCTTAGTTGGCGGGACAGGGGCGGTAGAGACCCAGTACTTC
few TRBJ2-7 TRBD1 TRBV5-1 CASSTKGTGNYEQYF TGCGCCAGCAGCACGAAAGGGACAGGGAACTACGAGCAGTACTTC
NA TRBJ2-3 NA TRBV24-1 CATSGIRQSDTQYF TGTGCCACCAGTGGGATCCGACAGTCAGATACGCAGTATTTT
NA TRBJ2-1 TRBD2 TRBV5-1 CASSSGLAGGGPHNEQFF TGCGCCAGCAGCTCCGGACTAGCGGGAGGGGGGCCCCACAATGAGCAGTTCTTC
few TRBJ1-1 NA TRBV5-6 CASSFLQGAEAFF TGTGCCAGCAGCTTTCTGCAGGGCGCTGAAGCTTTCTTT
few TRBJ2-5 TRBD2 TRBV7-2 CASSGWTSDLETQYF TGTGCCAGCAGCGGGTGGACTAGCGATTTGGAGACCCAGTACTTC
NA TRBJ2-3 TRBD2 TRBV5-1 CASSLEGLAGKSLFRTDTQYF TGCGCCAGCAGCTTGGAGGGCTTAGCGGGGAAAAGTTTGTTTCGGACAGATACGCAGTATTTT
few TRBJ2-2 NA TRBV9 CASRPEDVGELFF TGTGCCAGCAGGCCTGAAGATGTCGGGGAGCTGTTTTTT
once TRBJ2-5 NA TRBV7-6 CASSRWGPQETQYF TGTGCCAGCAGCCGCTGGGGGCCTCAAGAGACCCAGTACTTC
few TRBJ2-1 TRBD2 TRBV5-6 CASSPSPSGVSYNEQFF TGTGCCAGCAGCCCTTCGCCTAGCGGGGTCTCCTACAATGAGCAGTTCTTC
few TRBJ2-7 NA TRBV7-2 CASSPMAVGYEQYF TGTGCCAGCAGCCCTATGGCGGTGGGCTACGAGCAGTACTTC
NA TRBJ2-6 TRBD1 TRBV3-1 CASSRVPGQGTGANVLTF TGTGCCAGCAGCCGTGTCCCGGGACAGGGAACCGGGGCCAACGTCCTGACTTTC
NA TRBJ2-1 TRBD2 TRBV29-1 CSVDLAGTYNEQFF TGCAGCGTTGACCTAGCGGGGACGTACAATGAGCAGTTCTTC